This T cell receptor (beta chain) was sequenced in a study of blood T cell repertoires in COVID-19. Across the study: Collection of acute and convalescent COVID-19 samples took place in the United States, Italy and Spain. PBMCs, B-cell-depleted T cells, or T cells provided the cDNA or gDNA that made up the material.

Cohorts were assigned according to the clinical history that participants reported. Recovered Cohort 3 donors showed two negative PCRs, clearance, or symptom resolution. This clone was observed once. TCRdb's table, derived via immunoSEQ multiplex PCR, lists solely in-frame clones and lacks some. The data contain some 350,000 clones, about 90% of them singletons. Sample: PBMCs or T cells enriched from blood (not recorded which). The TCR was taken from a woman in her 30s who had recovered from COVID-19.

The CDR3 sequence is CARSRTRCDRELYEQYF. In DNA form, the CDR3 reads TGTGCCAGAAGCCGAACAAGGTGTGACAGGGAGTTGTACGAGCAGTACTTC. This rearrangement joins TRBV7-5 to TRBJ2-7; the tabulated D call, TRBD1, remains unverified against the DNA. TRBV7-5 is reported as a pseudogene. The CDR3 totals 17 residues.